This T cell receptor beta chain was documented in a study of shared clonotypes between healthy human individuals. Findings and caveats of the study: Sequencing depth was predicted to influence how clonotypes are shared among donors.

Germline V gene sequence: CDR1 SNHLY, CDR2 FYNNEI. Trimming cost V 4 bases and J 2 bases, with 19 bases left between them. CDR3 size: 17 residues. The sorted-subset replicate PCRs were given approximately 190 ng DNA, which is 31,000 or so T cell genomes. TCRdb keeps only in-frame clones here, not all; method: immunoSEQ multiplex PCR. Of roughly 2 million clones in the sample, around 95% were seen once. In this sample, this clone turned up once. Its antigen is not identified. The clonotype was recovered from a man aged 18 to 29 in good health. This chain links TRBV2 with TRBJ2-3; a weak D match, TRBD2 (6 bases). The source material was naive CD4+ T cells sorted from blood. This sample's subset: CD45RA+ positively selected. As DNA, the CDR3 is TGTGCCAGCAGTGCCCGCGGGACGCATACCCCCACAGATACGCAGTATTTT. Residues: CASSARGTHTPTDTQYF. Supplemented by reference TRBV2 and TRBJ2-3, the full variable domain reads EPEVTQTPSHQVTQMGQEVILRCVPISNHLYFYWYRQILGQKVEFLVSFYNNEISEKSEIFDDQFSVERPDGSNFTLKIRSTKLEDSAMYFCASSARGTHTPTDTQYFGPGTRLTVL.